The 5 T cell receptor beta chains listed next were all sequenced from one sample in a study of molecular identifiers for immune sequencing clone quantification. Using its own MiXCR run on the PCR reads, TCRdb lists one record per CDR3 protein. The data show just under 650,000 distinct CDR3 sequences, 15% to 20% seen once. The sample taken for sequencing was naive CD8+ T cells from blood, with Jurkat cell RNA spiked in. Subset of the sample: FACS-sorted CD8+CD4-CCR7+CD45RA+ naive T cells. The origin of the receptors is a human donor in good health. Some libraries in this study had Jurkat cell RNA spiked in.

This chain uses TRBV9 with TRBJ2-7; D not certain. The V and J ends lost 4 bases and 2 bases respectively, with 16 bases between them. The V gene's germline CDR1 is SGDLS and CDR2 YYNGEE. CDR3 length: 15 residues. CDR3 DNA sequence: TGTGCCAGCAGCAACCCCTCGCATGATCCCTACGAGCAGTACTTC. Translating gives CASSNPSHDPYEQYF.

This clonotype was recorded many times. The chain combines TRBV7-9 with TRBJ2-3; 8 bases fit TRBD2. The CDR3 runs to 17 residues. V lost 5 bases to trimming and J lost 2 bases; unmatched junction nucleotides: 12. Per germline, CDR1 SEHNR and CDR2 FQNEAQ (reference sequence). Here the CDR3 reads CASSPPDERGLTDTQYF. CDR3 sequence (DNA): TGTGCCAGCAGCCCACCCGACGAGCGGGGGCTCACAGATACGCAGTATTTT.

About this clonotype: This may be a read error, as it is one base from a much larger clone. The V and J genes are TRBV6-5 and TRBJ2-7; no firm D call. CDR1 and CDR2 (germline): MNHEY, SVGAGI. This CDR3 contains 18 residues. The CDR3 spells CASSPNKNFGPSTYERYF. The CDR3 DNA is TGTGCCAGCAGTCCCAATAAGAACTTCGGACCTTCCACCTACGAGCGGTACTTC.

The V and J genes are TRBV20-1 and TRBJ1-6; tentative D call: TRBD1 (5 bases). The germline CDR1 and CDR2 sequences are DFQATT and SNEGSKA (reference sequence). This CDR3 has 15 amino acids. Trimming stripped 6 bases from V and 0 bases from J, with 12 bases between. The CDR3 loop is CSALRQSSYNSPLHF. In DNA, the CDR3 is TGCAGTGCCTTGAGACAGAGCTCCTATAATTCACCCCTCCACTTT.

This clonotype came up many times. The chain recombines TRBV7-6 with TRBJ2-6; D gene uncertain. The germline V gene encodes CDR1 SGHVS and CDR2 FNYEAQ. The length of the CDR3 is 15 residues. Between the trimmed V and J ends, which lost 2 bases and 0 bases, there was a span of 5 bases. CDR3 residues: CASSLTDSGANVLTF. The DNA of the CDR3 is TGTGCCAGCAGCTTAACCGACTCTGGGGCCAACGTCCTGACTTTC.